In its sample, the clone carrying this T cell receptor (beta chain) was seen a few times. Its antigen is not identified. V lost 5 bases, J lost 0 bases, and 10 bases lay in between. Germline V gene sequence: CDR1 DFQATT, CDR2 SNEGSKA (reference sequence). The CDR3 has 13 amino acids. This sample is drawn from a study of T-cell memory formation after mild COVID-19. Study background: In these data, TCR clusters were largely donor specific. Findings and caveats of the study: The finding that pre-infection memory included some responding clones suggested that cross-reactive memory joined. Balance between CD4 and CD8 was seen in clones contracting day 15 to 85, and a CD4+ lean was seen in later expanders.

TCRdb used MiXCR to reprocess the 5' RACE reads, holding one entry per CDR3 protein. The sample yields some 450,000 distinct CDR3 sequences, roughly 20% seen once. This TCR derives from an adult woman who had mild COVID-19 (a few samples of this study predate the infection). Cell type and time point are not known. Material for sequencing was PBMCs or a T cell subset sorted from them (not recorded which). This chain uses TRBV20-1 with TRBJ1-1, with D hard to call. The CDR3 sequence: CSASPRVNTEAFF. CDR3 nucleotide sequence: TGCAGTGCTTCCCCGCGGGTGAACACTGAAGCTTTCTTT.